The 21 T cell receptor beta chains presented below share a single source sample, sequenced in a study of blood T cell repertoires in COVID-19. Produced via immunoSEQ multiplex PCR; TCRdb's table is partial and in-frame only. The repertoire holds 150,000 to 200,000 clones, with roughly four fifths as singletons. Sequencing was carried out using peripheral blood. These receptors came from a woman aged 80 or over with acute or convalescent COVID-19.

V gene TRBV9 combines with J gene TRBJ2-1, with 14 bases aligning to TRBD2. V trimming: 3 bases; J trimming: 1 base; junction bases outside the gene matches: 6. The CDR3 consists of 18 residues. Germline V gene lookup returns CDR1 SGDLS and CDR2 YYNGEE. Written as DNA, the CDR3 is TGTGCCAGCAGCGCCATGACTAGCGGGGGGGTTTCCTACAATGAGCAGTTCTTC. Residues: CASSAMTSGGVSYNEQFF.

The rearrangement joins TRBV21-1 to TRBJ1-4; the table calls TRBD1, which could not be checked here. TRBV21-1 is assigned pseudogene status. The CDR3 runs 17 residues. The CDR3, as DNA: TGTGCCAGCAGCGGACAGGGGGGAAGGGGAGCTAATGAAAAACTGTTTTTT. It translates to CASSGQGGRGANEKLFF.

V gene TRBV19 combines with J gene TRBJ1-5, with TRBD1 matching 7 bases. Trimming took 4 bases from V and 6 from J; bases not matched to a gene: 12. Germline V gives CDR1 LNHDA, CDR2 SQIVND (reference sequence). The CDR3 covers 16 residues. Here the CDR3 DNA reads TGTGCCAGTAGTAGACGACAGGGAAGAGTTAGTCAGCCCCAGCATTTT. Its translation: CASSRRQGRVSQPQHF.

J is TRBJ1-6 and V is TRBV7-9, with D perhaps TRBD1 (6 bases). Looked up from germline, CDR1 is SEHNR and CDR2 is FQNEAQ (reference sequence). Deletions cut 2 bases from V and 6 bases from J, with 14 bases between. This CDR3 spans 16 amino acids. The CDR3 region is CASSLRGGGVNSPLHF. The DNA of the CDR3 is TGTGCCAGCAGCTTAAGGGGTGGGGGCGTTAATTCACCCCTCCACTTT.

The chain has TRBV7-9 and TRBJ1-1; 7 bases line up with TRBD1. CDR3 length equals 14 residues. The J segment lost 7 bases and the V segment lost 3 bases, leaving 8 bases of the junction unmatched. Germline assignment: CDR1 SEHNR and CDR2 FQNEAQ (reference sequence). CDR3 DNA: TGTGCCAGCAGCTTGGAGACAGGGCTTGGTGAAGCTTTCTTT. It yields the protein CASSLETGLGEAFF. Supplemented by reference TRBV7-9 and TRBJ1-1, the full variable domain reads DTGVSQNPRHKITKRGQNVTFRCDPISEHNRLYWYRQTLGQGPEFLTYFQNEAQLEKSRLLSDRFSAERPKGSFSTLEIQRTEQGDSAMYLCASSLETGLGEAFFGQGTRLTVV.

This chain links TRBV27 with TRBJ1-2; TRBD1 aligns across 7 bases. Germline CDR1 is MNHEY and CDR2 is SMNVEV (reference sequence). V trimming: 4 bases; J trimming: 5 bases; junction bases outside the gene matches: 10. This CDR3 has 15 residues. The CDR3 loop reads CASSSDRTQGYGYTF. The CDR3 DNA follows: TGTGCCAGCAGTTCGGACAGGACCCAAGGGTATGGCTACACCTTC.

This clone was picked up a small number of times. The V call is TRBV9, the J call TRBJ1-2, with D possibly matching TRBD1 (6 bases). Germline CDR1 reads SGDLS; CDR2 reads YYNGEE. CDR3 length: 15 residues. Trimming shortened V by 0 bases and J by 4 bases, and 13 bases separated the two germline ends. The CDR3 is CASSVGGGVSYGYTF. In DNA, the CDR3 is TGTGCCAGCAGCGTAGGGGGGGGCGTTAGCTATGGCTACACCTTC.

This clone occurred a few times. V is TRBV18 and J is TRBJ1-2; weak D call: TRBD1 (5 bases). Germline CDR1 KGHSH, CDR2 LQKENI. V gave up 3 bases and J gave up 5 bases, with 13 bases separating them. The CDR3 runs to 14 residues. DNA of the CDR3: TGTGCCAGCTCACCCACCCCGACAGCGTATGGCTACACCTTC. Translating gives CASSPTPTAYGYTF.

The chain links TRBV5-1 to TRBJ2-1, with 8 bases lining up with TRBD2. Per the germline V gene, CDR1 is SGHRS and CDR2 is YFSETQ. This CDR3 has 15 amino acids. With 4 bases clipped from V and 8 bases from J, the junction kept 11 bases outside the gene matches. DNA for the CDR3: TGCGCCAGCAGCCCATCGGCTAGCGGGCCCTATGAGCAGTTCTTC. This codes for CASSPSASGPYEQFF.

The chain is built from TRBV2 and TRBJ2-7; weak D call: TRBD1 (5 bases). The CDR3 covers 14 residues. The V end was cut by 8 bases, the J end by 2 bases, with 16 bases between. Per the germline V gene, CDR1 is SNHLY and CDR2 is FYNNEI. In nucleotides, the CDR3 is TGTGCCAGCTCCATTCAACAGGCCCCCTACGAGCAGTACTTC. It specifies CASSIQQAPYEQYF.

The chain employs TRBV28 and TRBJ1-4; unclear D gene. This CDR3 has 14 residues. V was cut by 3 bases and J by 12 bases, with 17 bases left in between. Germline CDR1 MDHEN, CDR2 SYDVKM. CDR3 sequence (DNA): TGTGCCAGCAGTTTCATGAAGAGGGCTGGGGAACTGTTTTTT. Protein: CASSFMKRAGELFF.

A single count supports this clone. This rearrangement joins TRBV4-1 to TRBJ2-1, with TRBD2 identical over 9 bases. This CDR3 spans 13 amino acids. CDR1 is MGHRA, CDR2 YSYEKL, per germline. Trimming removed 0 bases from V and 14 bases from J; junction bases left unmatched: 5. The CDR3 loop is CASSQDVASGKFF. CDR3 bases: TGCGCCAGCAGCCAAGATGTGGCTAGCGGGAAGTTCTTC.

CDR3 bases: TGTGCCAGCAGTTACAATGGAGCGGACAATGAGCAGTTCTTC. It yields the protein CASSYNGADNEQFF. This rearrangement joins TRBV6-5 to TRBJ2-1, with TRBD2 as a possible D gene (5 bases). Trimming pared 2 bases from V and 5 bases from J, leaving 10 bases between. Germline CDR1 is MNHEY and CDR2 is SVGAGI. The CDR3 has 14 residues.

This chain joins TRBV30 and TRBJ2-7; TRBD1 matches at 8 bases. Germline V gene sequence: CDR1 GTSNPN, CDR2 SVGIG (reference sequence). The V gene end was trimmed by 5 bases and the J gene end by 6 bases; junction bases not matched to a gene: 9. The CDR3 consists of 13 residues. The CDR3 bases are TGTGCCTGGGACCGGACAGGGAGCCCCGAGCAGTACTTC. This codes for CAWDRTGSPEQYF.

The chain combines TRBV30 with TRBJ2-4; D is perhaps TRBD1 (5 bases). The CDR3 is 15 residues long. Trimming took 2 bases from V and 1 from J, leaving 12 bases between them. Germline V gives CDR1 GTSNPN, CDR2 SVGIG (reference sequence). CDR3 bases: TGTGCCTGGAGTCCAGGGCATGGGGCCAAAAACATTCAGTACTTC. This encodes CAWSPGHGAKNIQYF.

J is TRBJ2-7 and V is TRBV7-9; D gene unclear. V lost 3 bases to trimming and J lost 4 bases, with 10 bases between them. Looked up from germline, CDR1 is SEHNR and CDR2 is FQNEAQ (reference sequence). CDR3 length equals 13 residues. The CDR3: CASSFYGSYEQYF. The CDR3 DNA follows: TGTGCCAGCAGCTTTTACGGGTCGTACGAGCAGTACTTC.

In its sample, this clone was seen once. This rearrangement joins TRBV7-9 to TRBJ1-1; 12 nucleotides match TRBD1. Trimming cost V 5 bases and J 2 bases; bases outside gene matches: 9. Germline loops: CDR1 SEHNR, CDR2 FQNEAQ (reference sequence). This CDR3 comprises 17 residues. In DNA form, the CDR3 reads TGTGCCAGCAGCCCTGGGGACAGGGGGCGGCGAAACACTGAAGCTTTCTTT. It codes for CASSPGDRGRRNTEAFF.

Remarks on this clone: The sample contains more than one DNA sequence encoding this CDR3. The gene calls are TRBV11-2 and TRBJ2-7, with 10 bases fitting TRBD2. The length of the CDR3 is 14 residues. Trimming took 4 bases from V and 6 from J; bases not matched to a gene: 6. In germline, CDR1 is SGHAT, CDR2 FQNNGV. The DNA of the CDR3 is TGTGCCAGCAGCTCTCTAGCGGGAGTGGGCGAGCAGTACTTC. This encodes CASSSLAGVGEQYF. Based on the CDR3 plus reference TRBV11-2 and TRBJ2-7, the full variable domain is EAGVAQSPRYKIIEKRQSVAFWCNPISGHATLYWYQQILGQGPKLLIQFQNNGVVDDSQLPKDRFSAERLKGVDSTLKIQPAKLEDSAVYLCASSSLAGVGEQYFGPGTRLTVT.

The chain links TRBV10-3 to TRBJ1-5; D gene unclear. V was trimmed by 2 bases and J by 7 bases, leaving 9 bases between them. Germline V gene data show CDR1 as ENHRY and CDR2 as SYGVKD. The CDR3 spans 13 residues. The CDR3 coding sequence is TGTGCCATCAGTGAGCCGGGAAACCAGCCCCAGCATTTT. Amino acid sequence: CAISEPGNQPQHF.

The chain joins TRBV27 to TRBJ1-2, with 8 bases fitting TRBD1. The germline CDR1 and CDR2 sequences are MNHEY and SMNVEV (reference sequence). The V segment lost 2 bases and the J segment 8 bases; nucleotides outside the gene matches: 7. The CDR3 is made up of 14 amino acids. The CDR3 sequence: CASSLGQGRYGYTF. For the CDR3, the DNA is TGTGCCAGCAGTTTAGGACAGGGTCGGTACGGCTACACCTTC.

In this sample, this clone turned up once. The V gene is TRBV7-2, the J gene TRBJ1-5; TRBD1 matches 7 bases. The length of the CDR3 is 15 residues. Germline CDR1 and CDR2: SGHTA and FQGNSA. The V segment lost 5 bases and the J segment 1 base; nucleotides outside the gene matches: 5. The CDR3 spells CASSITQGSNQPQHF. CDR3 sequence (DNA): TGTGCCAGCAGCATTACACAGGGGAGCAATCAGCCCCAGCATTTT.